This T cell receptor beta chain was captured by sequencing in a study of OX40 agonist ivuxolimab in advanced cancers. Some clones are missing from TCRdb's copy, which holds only in-frame ones; the method was immunoSEQ multiplex PCR. This sample has 65,000 to 70,000 clones, with roughly nine tenths found just once. V was trimmed by 5 bases and J by 10 bases, leaving 14 bases between them. This CDR3 comprises 13 residues. Looked up from germline, CDR1 is SEHNR and CDR2 is FQNEAQ (reference sequence). The sequence was collected from an adult with an advanced solid tumor such as melanoma, head and neck, liver or kidney cancer. The sequencing here drew on CD4+ or CD8+ T cells sorted from blood, taken in a trial of the OX40 agonist ivuxolimab. The rearrangement joins TRBV7-9 to TRBJ1-4; D possibly corresponds to TRBD1 (5 bases). Here the CDR3 reads CASSRAQGGKLFF. As DNA, the CDR3 is TGTGCCAGCAGCCGGGCGCAGGGAGGAAAACTGTTTTTT.